The rows below give T cell receptor beta chains drawn from one sample of a study of T-cell reconstitution after alpha-beta-depleted transplantation in children. TCRdb itself ran the PCR reads through MiXCR, one entry per CDR3 protein. The profile shows approximately 800,000 distinct CDR3 sequences, about 16% of them singletons. The sequencing here drew on PBMCs, mostly from graft donor cells, taken 360 days after TCRalphabeta/CD19-depleted stem cell transplant. The receptors were gathered from a male patient younger than 18 who had a stem cell transplant for acute lymphoblastic leukemia, so the T cells may come from the graft donor. CDR3s include the opening cysteine and the closing phenylalanine or tryptophan. The order of the fields is CDR3 DNA, CDR3 protein, CDR3 length, D gene, clone size, V gene, J gene. A D gene is named only where the DNA matches it firmly. Only some rows state a clone size, as once, few, many or a class for expanded clones.

TGCGCCAGCAGCTTGGATAGCTCTGGGGCCAACGTCCTGACTTTC	CASSLDSSGANVLTF	15	.	few	TRBV5-1	TRBJ2-6
TGTGCCAGCAGCCATTCAGGAAACATTCAGTACTTC	CASSHSGNIQYF	12	.	few	TRBV12-3/TRBV12-4	TRBJ2-4
TGTGCCAGCAGTCTCTCGCCCGTGGTGGAGCAGTTCTTC	CASSLSPVVEQFF	13	.	.	TRBV12-3/TRBV12-4	TRBJ2-1
TGTGCCAGCAGCCCAAACAGCTGGCAGGGAAGGCAGTTCTTC	CASSPNSWQGRQFF	14	.	few	TRBV7-9	TRBJ2-1
TGTGCCAGCAGCTCCAGCGGGACTAGAAAGGACGAGCAGTACTTC	CASSSSGTRKDEQYF	15	TRBD2	once	TRBV7-6	TRBJ2-7
TGTGCCATCAGTCCAGGACAGAGCTCCTACAATGAGCAGTTCTTC	CAISPGQSSYNEQFF	15	.	.	TRBV10-3	TRBJ2-1
TGTGCCAGCAGCTCTTGGGACAGGGTGCACGAGCAGTACTTC	CASSSWDRVHEQYF	14	TRBD1	few	TRBV7-9	TRBJ2-7
TGTGCCAGCAGCTTAAGGAGGTTAGCGGGAGGCGCCTACGAGCAGTACTTC	CASSLRRLAGGAYEQYF	17	TRBD2	.	TRBV11-2	TRBJ2-7
TGTGCCAGCCGGAGTCAGGGGCCGTATTACTATGGCTACACCTTC	CASRSQGPYYYGYTF	15	.	.	TRBV6-1	TRBJ1-2
TGCGCCAGCAGCCAAGCGGAGGTAGAGGCGTATGGCTACACCTTC	CASSQAEVEAYGYTF	15	.	.	TRBV4-1	TRBJ1-2
TGTGCCAGCAGTGCAAGACAGGGGGATCGGTACAATGAGCAGTTCTTC	CASSARQGDRYNEQFF	16	TRBD1	.	TRBV12-3/TRBV12-4	TRBJ2-1
TGTGCCAGCAGTGAATCTATAGACTCCTACGAGCAGTACTTC	CASSESIDSYEQYF	14	.	.	TRBV25-1	TRBJ2-7
TGCAGCGTAAGACTTTGGGAGACCCAGTACTTC	CSVRLWETQYF	11	.	.	TRBV29-1	TRBJ2-5
TGTGCCAGCAGTTACTCGGGGACTAGCGGGGAGACCCAGTACTTC	CASSYSGTSGETQYF	15	TRBD2	many	TRBV6-5	TRBJ2-5
TGTGCCAGCAGCGTGGATGACATGAACACTGAAGCTTTCTTT	CASSVDDMNTEAFF	14	.	.	TRBV9	TRBJ1-1
TGCAGCGTAGAGGACAGGGACTTATACGAGCAGTACTTC	CSVEDRDLYEQYF	13	TRBD1	.	TRBV29-1	TRBJ2-7
TGTGCCAGCAGTTTAGGGCGGCAGGAATCCAACAATGAGCAGTTCTTC	CASSLGRQESNNEQFF	16	.	many	TRBV12-3/TRBV12-4	TRBJ2-1
TGTGCCAGCAGTTTAGGGGGACTAGCGGGAGACGAGCAGTACTTC	CASSLGGLAGDEQYF	15	TRBD2	many	TRBV12-3/TRBV12-4	TRBJ2-7
TGTGCCAGCAGCCCGCCCTGGGGGATCTCCTACAATGAGCAGTTCTTC	CASSPPWGISYNEQFF	16	.	few	TRBV14	TRBJ2-1
TGTGCCAGCAGCTTATGGTCGGAGACCCAGTACTTC	CASSLWSETQYF	12	.	.	TRBV7-6	TRBJ2-5
TGTGCCAGCAGGTTTGGGACAGGTGCCTACGAGCAGTACTTC	CASRFGTGAYEQYF	14	TRBD1	few	TRBV6-1	TRBJ2-7
TGCAGTGCTAGAGATCTACCCCGGGAGCAGTACTTC	CSARDLPREQYF	12	.	.	TRBV20-1	TRBJ2-7
TGTGCCAGCATCTCTAAGGGGGTAGGCTATGGCTACACCTTC	CASISKGVGYGYTF	14	.	few	TRBV5-4	TRBJ1-2
TGTGCCAGCAGCGTAGTGGGCAGGGGTCAGCCCCAGCATTTT	CASSVVGRGQPQHF	14	.	few	TRBV9	TRBJ1-5
TGTGCCAGCAGCTTAGTGGGGTCATCGGTAAATGAGCAGTTCTTC	CASSLVGSSVNEQFF	15	.	.	TRBV7-2	TRBJ2-1
TGTGCCAGCTCACCAGAGACAGGGGCAATAGCCTACGAGCAGTACTTC	CASSPETGAIAYEQYF	16	TRBD1	.	TRBV18	TRBJ2-7
TGTGCCACCAGTCGAGGGACAGGTCTGGATGAGCAGTTCTTC	CATSRGTGLDEQFF	14	TRBD1	many	TRBV24-1	TRBJ2-1
TGTGCCAGCAGTACAGGGACTCTAGCCAAAAACATTCAGTACTTC	CASSTGTLAKNIQYF	15	.	many	TRBV6-1	TRBJ2-4
TGTGCCAGCAGCCCGAATCTAGACTACGAGCAGTACTTC	CASSPNLDYEQYF	13	.	few	TRBV7-2	TRBJ2-7
TGTGCCATCAGTGAAGACAGGGGGCCGTCTTTTCAAGAGACCCAGTACTTC	CAISEDRGPSFQETQYF	17	TRBD1	.	TRBV10-3	TRBJ2-5
TGCGCCAGCAGCAGCATCCGGGACAGGGCTCGGGAGCTGTTTTTT	CASSSIRDRARELFF	15	TRBD1	few	TRBV4-1	TRBJ2-2